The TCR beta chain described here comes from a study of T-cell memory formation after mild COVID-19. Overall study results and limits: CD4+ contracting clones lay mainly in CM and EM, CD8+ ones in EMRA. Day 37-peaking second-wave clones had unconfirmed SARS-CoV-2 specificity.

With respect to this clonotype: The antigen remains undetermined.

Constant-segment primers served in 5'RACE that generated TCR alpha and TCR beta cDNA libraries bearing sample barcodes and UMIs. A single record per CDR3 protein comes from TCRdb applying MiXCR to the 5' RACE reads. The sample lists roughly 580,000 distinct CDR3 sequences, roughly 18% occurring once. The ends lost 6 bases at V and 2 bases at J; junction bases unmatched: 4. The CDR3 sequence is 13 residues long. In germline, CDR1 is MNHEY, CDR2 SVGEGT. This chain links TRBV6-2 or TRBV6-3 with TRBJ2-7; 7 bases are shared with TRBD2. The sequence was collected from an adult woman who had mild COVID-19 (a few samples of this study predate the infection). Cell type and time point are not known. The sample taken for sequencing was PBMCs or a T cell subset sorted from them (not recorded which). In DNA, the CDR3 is TGTGCCAGCAGGACAAGCGGGGCCTACGAGCAGTACTTC. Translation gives CASRTSGAYEQYF.